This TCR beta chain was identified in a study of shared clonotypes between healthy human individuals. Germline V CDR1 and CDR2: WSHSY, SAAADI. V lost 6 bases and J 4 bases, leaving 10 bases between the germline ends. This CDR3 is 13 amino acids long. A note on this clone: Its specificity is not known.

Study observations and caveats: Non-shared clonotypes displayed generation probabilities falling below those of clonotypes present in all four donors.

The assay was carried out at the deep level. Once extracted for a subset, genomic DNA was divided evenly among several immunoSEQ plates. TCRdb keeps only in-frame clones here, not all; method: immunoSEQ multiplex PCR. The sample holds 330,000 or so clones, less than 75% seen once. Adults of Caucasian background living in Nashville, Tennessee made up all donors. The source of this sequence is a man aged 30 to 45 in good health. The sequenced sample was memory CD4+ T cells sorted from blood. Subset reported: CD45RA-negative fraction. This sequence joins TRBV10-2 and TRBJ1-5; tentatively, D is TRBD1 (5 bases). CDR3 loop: CASSGDGNQPQHF. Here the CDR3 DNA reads TGCGCCAGCAGCGGGGACGGAAATCAGCCCCAGCATTTT.